The table lists the clone carrying this TCR beta chain with a few counts. Germline loops: CDR1 LGHNA, CDR2 YNFKEQ. This CDR3 has 15 residues. V was clipped by 4 bases and J by 5 bases, with 14 bases between them. The source of the sample is a study of patients and donors after allogeneic stem cell transplantation. MiXCR, run by TCRdb on the RT-PCR reads, gives a single entry per CDR3 protein. This sample carries approximately 200,000 distinct CDR3 sequences, around two fifths of them seen once, and the ten largest clones take 33%. This chain connects TRBV4-2 to TRBJ1-4; D perhaps matches TRBD1 (5 bases). The receptor was derived from a human donor who was either an allogeneic HSCT recipient or a stem cell or donor lymphocyte infusion donor (not recorded which). It is not recorded whose cells these are; they may come from a transplant donor. Material: blood, either unsorted or a sorted T cell fraction (not recorded which). As DNA, the CDR3 is TGTGCCAGCAGCCCGCTGGGGGGACTGAATGAAAAACTGTTTTTT. The encoded protein is CASSPLGGLNEKLFF.